This T cell receptor (beta chain) was obtained from a study of T cells after yellow fever vaccination. Study-level findings and limits: It was a small share of clonotypes that appeared in both CD4 and CD8 compartments. Most clones from primary vaccination resurfaced after the booster (96% CD4, 70% to 90% CD8).

This clonotype appeared a few times. Its specificity is not known. Germline V lookup: CDR1 LNHDA, CDR2 SQIVND (reference sequence). V was cut by 7 bases and J by 3 bases, with 17 bases left in between. This CDR3 is 15 amino acids long. Production of TCR cDNA was by 5'RACE template switching, which also added a universal primer site and UMIs. Using its own MiXCR run on the 5' RACE reads, TCRdb lists one record per CDR3 protein. The profile shows around 590,000 distinct CDR3 sequences, 12% of them singletons. The sequence was obtained from a man aged 25 to 45 who received the YFV17D yellow fever vaccine. Sequencing used PBMCs, obtained on the day of the yellow fever booster vaccination. This chain links TRBV19 with TRBJ2-3; D perhaps matches TRBD2 (6 bases). CDR3 loop: CASTVTGDSTDTQYF. CDR3 in DNA: TGTGCCAGTACAGTTACGGGGGACTCGACAGATACGCAGTATTTT.